The entry that follows covers one T cell receptor beta chain sequence. The data stem from a study of blood T cell repertoires in COVID-19. Study details: The origin of the acute and convalescent COVID-19 samples was the United States, Italy and Spain. PBMCs, B-cell-depleted T cells, or T cells provided the cDNA or gDNA that made up the material.

V was trimmed by 2 bases and J by 4 bases, leaving 24 bases between them. Germline V gene lookup returns CDR1 LNHNV and CDR2 YYDKDF (reference sequence). The CDR3 spans 18 residues. Produced via immunoSEQ multiplex PCR; TCRdb's table is partial and in-frame only. The sample holds approximately 400,000 clones, around 92% seen once. The sample was peripheral blood. The TCR was taken from a man in his forties or fifties with acute or convalescent COVID-19. J is TRBJ2-7 and V is TRBV15, with a possible D match to TRBD2 (7 bases). DNA of the CDR3: TGTGCCACCAGCAGAAAGATTACTGGGGGGGGCAAAGGGTACGAGCAGTACTTC. Its translation is CATSRKITGGGKGYEQYF. The full variable domain, in which reference TRBV15 and TRBJ2-7 provide the parts outside the CDR3, is DAMVIQNPRYQVTQFGKPVTLSCSQTLNHNVMYWYQQKSSQAPKLLFHYYDKDFNNEADTPDNFQSRRPNTSFCFLDIRSPGLGDTAMYLCATSRKITGGGKGYEQYFGPGTRLTVT.